The rows below give T cell receptor beta chains drawn from one sample of a study of cytotoxic CD8 clonotypes in ibrutinib-treated CLL. Only in-frame clones appear in the TCRdb table, and some are missing; sequencing was by immunoSEQ multiplex PCR. The top ten hold roughly 4.5% of the sample, which has roughly 180,000 clones, about 80% seen once. Sequenced here: PBMCs, sampled after 24 months of ibrutinib treatment. These receptors all stem from a human donor with chronic lymphocytic leukemia. Each CDR3 is given with its conserved first and last residue. The order of the fields is V gene, D gene, clone size, J gene, CDR3 DNA, CDR3 protein. D genes are given only for firm matches. The size entry is marked missing in some rows and otherwise reads once, few, many or a size class.

V: TRBV4-2; D: .; size: many; J: TRBJ1-5; DNA: TGTGCCAGCAAACCGGGAAGCCTAGGATTTCAGCCCCAGCATTTT; CDR3: CASKPGSLGFQPQHF
V: TRBV6-6; D: .; size: .; J: TRBJ1-4; DNA: TGTGCCAGCAGCCGGGAGAGGCTAGGGGAAAAACTGTTTTTT; CDR3: CASSRERLGEKLFF
V: TRBV5-1; D: .; size: .; J: TRBJ2-7; DNA: TGCGCCAGCGGGACGGGTGCCTCCTACGAGCAGTACTTC; CDR3: CASGTGASYEQYF
V: TRBV28; D: .; size: .; J: TRBJ2-7; DNA: TGTGCCAGCAGTTTTGAAGGACGGCAAGGGACCTGGACCTACGAGCAGTACTTC; CDR3: CASSFEGRQGTWTYEQYF
V: TRBV29-1; D: .; size: many; J: TRBJ1-1; DNA: TGCAGCGTTGGCCGGGGGCTTTCAGCTTTCTTT; CDR3: CSVGRGLSAFF
V: TRBV7-8; D: .; size: .; J: TRBJ2-1; DNA: TGTGCCAGCACCCTTAGAGAGGGTGTGTATGAGCAGTTCTTC; CDR3: CASTLREGVYEQFF
V: TRBV6-5; D: TRBD1; size: .; J: TRBJ2-3; DNA: TGTGCCAGCAGTTACTCCGGGACAGGGGGAGATACGCAGTATTTT; CDR3: CASSYSGTGGDTQYF
V: TRBV6-1; D: TRBD1; size: .; J: TRBJ1-2; DNA: TGTGCCAGCAGTCGGGACAGGGGAGATGGTGGCTACACCTTC; CDR3: CASSRDRGDGGYTF
V: TRBV5-4; D: TRBD1; size: .; J: TRBJ1-2; DNA: TGTGCCAGCAGCCCAGGGACAGGGACACGGCTAGGGGGCTATGGCTACACCTTC; CDR3: CASSPGTGTRLGGYGYTF
V: TRBV5-1; D: .; size: .; J: TRBJ1-1; DNA: TGCGCCAGCAGCCCATTCCCGGGGCGAGGGAACACTGAAGCTTTCTTT; CDR3: CASSPFPGRGNTEAFF
V: TRBV5-1; D: TRBD1; size: .; J: TRBJ1-1; DNA: TGCGCCAGCAGCTTTCAGGGGGCCGAGACTGAAGCTTTCTTT; CDR3: CASSFQGAETEAFF
V: TRBV9; D: .; size: .; J: TRBJ2-7; DNA: TGTGCCAGCAGCCCCCAGGCCGTCGCGGGTGGGTACGAGCAGTACTTC; CDR3: CASSPQAVAGGYEQYF
V: TRBV29-1; D: TRBD1; size: .; J: TRBJ1-3; DNA: TGCAGCGTTGAAAACAGGGGCTCTGGAAACACCATATATTTT; CDR3: CSVENRGSGNTIYF
V: TRBV10-3; D: .; size: few; J: TRBJ1-1; DNA: TGTGCCATCAGCCCCCTAGGAGGCCGGACTGAAGCTTTCTTT; CDR3: CAISPLGGRTEAFF
V: TRBV5-1; D: TRBD1; size: .; J: TRBJ2-7; DNA: TGCGCCAGCAGCTTGGATACCAGGGGGTTGCAGTACTTC; CDR3: CASSLDTRGLQYF
V: TRBV7-2; D: .; size: .; J: TRBJ2-1; DNA: TGTGCCAGCAGCCCGAAGAGGGAGCGTGAGCAGTTCTTC; CDR3: CASSPKREREQFF
V: TRBV12-5; D: .; size: .; J: TRBJ1-5; DNA: TGTGCTAGTGGTTTAGCCCGGGCCAGGGTTAGCAATCAGCCCCAGCATTTT; CDR3: CASGLARARVSNQPQHF
V: TRBV9; D: TRBD2; size: once; J: TRBJ2-1; DNA: TGTGCCAGCAGCGCCCAAAGCGGGAACAATGAGCAGTTCTTC; CDR3: CASSAQSGNNEQFF
V: TRBV15; D: .; size: .; J: TRBJ1-4; DNA: TGTGCCACCAGCAGGGAACCCACAGGGTATGAAAAACTGTTTTTT; CDR3: CATSREPTGYEKLFF
V: TRBV27; D: .; size: .; J: TRBJ1-1; DNA: TGTGCCAGCAGTAACCGGGTGTTCACTGAAGCTTTCTTT; CDR3: CASSNRVFTEAFF
V: TRBV5-1; D: .; size: .; J: TRBJ1-6; DNA: TGCGCCAGCAGCTTGACGCTGGGATACAGCTCCTATAATTCACCCCTCCACTTT; CDR3: CASSLTLGYSSYNSPLHF
V: TRBV9; D: TRBD2; size: .; J: TRBJ2-1; DNA: TGTGCCAGCAGCGCTCATAGCGGGACACACAATGAGCAGTTCTTC; CDR3: CASSAHSGTHNEQFF
V: TRBV18; D: TRBD2; size: .; J: TRBJ2-2; DNA: TGTGCCAGCTCACCCCCGGGGAGGGTGCGGAACACCGGGGAGCTGTTTTTT; CDR3: CASSPPGRVRNTGELFF
V: TRBV18; D: .; size: .; J: TRBJ2-3; DNA: TGTGCCAGCTCACCCATCTCTAGCACAGATACGCAGTATTTT; CDR3: CASSPISSTDTQYF
V: TRBV15; D: TRBD1; size: .; J: TRBJ1-3; DNA: TGTGCCACCAGACCTCGGACAGGCGCGAACACCATATATTTT; CDR3: CATRPRTGANTIYF
V: TRBV9; D: TRBD2; size: .; J: TRBJ2-3; DNA: TGTGCCAGCAGCGTACGCGGGGGGGGCACAGATACGCAGTATTTT; CDR3: CASSVRGGGTDTQYF
V: TRBV6-5; D: TRBD1; size: .; J: TRBJ1-1; DNA: TGTGCCAGCAGCCGACAGGGCTCCTTGAACACTGAAGCTTTCTTT; CDR3: CASSRQGSLNTEAFF
V: TRBV18; D: .; size: .; J: TRBJ2-1; DNA: TGTGCCAGCTCACCACCTACTCTGTCAAATTACAATGAGCAGTTCTTC; CDR3: CASSPPTLSNYNEQFF
V: TRBV5-1; D: .; size: .; J: TRBJ1-2; DNA: TGCGCCAGCAGCTTGGGGTACGGTTATGGCTACACCTTC; CDR3: CASSLGYGYGYTF
V: TRBV7-2; D: .; size: .; J: TRBJ2-7; DNA: TGTGCCAGCAGCTTAGTTGGGCCTCCCTACGAGCAGTACTTC; CDR3: CASSLVGPPYEQYF
V: TRBV18; D: .; size: .; J: TRBJ2-1; DNA: TGTGCCAGCTCACCAGTTAGCGTCAGCTCCTACAATGAGCAGTTCTTC; CDR3: CASSPVSVSSYNEQFF
V: TRBV28; D: .; size: many; J: TRBJ1-5; DNA: TGTGCCATACTGGAGGATAGCAATCAGCCCCAGCATTTT; CDR3: CAILEDSNQPQHF
V: TRBV6-1; D: .; size: .; J: TRBJ1-3; DNA: TGTGCCAGCACCCGGACAACTACCTCTGGAAACACCATATATTTT; CDR3: CASTRTTTSGNTIYF
V: TRBV12-5; D: .; size: .; J: TRBJ1-5; DNA: TGTGCTAGTGGTTTGGCAGGGAGCAATCAGCCCCAGCATTTT; CDR3: CASGLAGSNQPQHF
V: TRBV7-9; D: .; size: many; J: TRBJ1-1; DNA: TGTGCCAGCAGCTTAGGGTCGCGGGACACTGAAGCTTTCTTT; CDR3: CASSLGSRDTEAFF
V: TRBV30; D: .; size: .; J: TRBJ1-6; DNA: TGTGCCTGGACCATGACAGGTATCGACTCACCCCTCCACTTT; CDR3: CAWTMTGIDSPLHF
V: TRBV5-4; D: .; size: few; J: TRBJ1-6; DNA: TGTGCCAGCAGCTTGGGACAGCATAATTCACCCCTCCACTTT; CDR3: CASSLGQHNSPLHF
V: TRBV6-5; D: TRBD1; size: .; J: TRBJ2-1; DNA: TGTGCCAGCAGTAACCGACAGGGGGCTCGCGAGCAGTTCTTC; CDR3: CASSNRQGAREQFF
V: TRBV7-9; D: TRBD1; size: .; J: TRBJ2-5; DNA: TGTGCCAGCAGCCCCTTGGACAGGGAACAAGAGACCCAGTACTTC; CDR3: CASSPLDREQETQYF
V: TRBV18; D: .; size: .; J: TRBJ1-3; DNA: TGTGCCAGCTCACCAGGGAACACCATATATTTT; CDR3: CASSPGNTIYF
V: TRBV28; D: TRBD1; size: .; J: TRBJ1-4; DNA: TGTGCCAGCAGTTTATTAAGGGACAGGGATGAAAAACTGTTTTTT; CDR3: CASSLLRDRDEKLFF
V: TRBV5-1; D: TRBD1; size: .; J: TRBJ2-2; DNA: TGCGCCAGCAGCTTACGGTCGGGACAGGGTTTCACCGGGGAGCTGTTTTTT; CDR3: CASSLRSGQGFTGELFF
V: TRBV28; D: TRBD1; size: .; J: TRBJ1-1; DNA: TGTGCCAGCACTCCGGACAGGCTGTTAATAACTGAAGCTTTCTTT; CDR3: CASTPDRLLITEAFF
V: TRBV7-9; D: .; size: few; J: TRBJ1-1; DNA: TGTGCCAGCAGCTTAGACAGGGTCACTGAAGCTTTCTTT; CDR3: CASSLDRVTEAFF
V: TRBV5-1; D: .; size: .; J: TRBJ1-1; DNA: TGCGCCAGCAGCTTGTCTTCCTATATGGAGACTGAAGCTTTCTTT; CDR3: CASSLSSYMETEAFF